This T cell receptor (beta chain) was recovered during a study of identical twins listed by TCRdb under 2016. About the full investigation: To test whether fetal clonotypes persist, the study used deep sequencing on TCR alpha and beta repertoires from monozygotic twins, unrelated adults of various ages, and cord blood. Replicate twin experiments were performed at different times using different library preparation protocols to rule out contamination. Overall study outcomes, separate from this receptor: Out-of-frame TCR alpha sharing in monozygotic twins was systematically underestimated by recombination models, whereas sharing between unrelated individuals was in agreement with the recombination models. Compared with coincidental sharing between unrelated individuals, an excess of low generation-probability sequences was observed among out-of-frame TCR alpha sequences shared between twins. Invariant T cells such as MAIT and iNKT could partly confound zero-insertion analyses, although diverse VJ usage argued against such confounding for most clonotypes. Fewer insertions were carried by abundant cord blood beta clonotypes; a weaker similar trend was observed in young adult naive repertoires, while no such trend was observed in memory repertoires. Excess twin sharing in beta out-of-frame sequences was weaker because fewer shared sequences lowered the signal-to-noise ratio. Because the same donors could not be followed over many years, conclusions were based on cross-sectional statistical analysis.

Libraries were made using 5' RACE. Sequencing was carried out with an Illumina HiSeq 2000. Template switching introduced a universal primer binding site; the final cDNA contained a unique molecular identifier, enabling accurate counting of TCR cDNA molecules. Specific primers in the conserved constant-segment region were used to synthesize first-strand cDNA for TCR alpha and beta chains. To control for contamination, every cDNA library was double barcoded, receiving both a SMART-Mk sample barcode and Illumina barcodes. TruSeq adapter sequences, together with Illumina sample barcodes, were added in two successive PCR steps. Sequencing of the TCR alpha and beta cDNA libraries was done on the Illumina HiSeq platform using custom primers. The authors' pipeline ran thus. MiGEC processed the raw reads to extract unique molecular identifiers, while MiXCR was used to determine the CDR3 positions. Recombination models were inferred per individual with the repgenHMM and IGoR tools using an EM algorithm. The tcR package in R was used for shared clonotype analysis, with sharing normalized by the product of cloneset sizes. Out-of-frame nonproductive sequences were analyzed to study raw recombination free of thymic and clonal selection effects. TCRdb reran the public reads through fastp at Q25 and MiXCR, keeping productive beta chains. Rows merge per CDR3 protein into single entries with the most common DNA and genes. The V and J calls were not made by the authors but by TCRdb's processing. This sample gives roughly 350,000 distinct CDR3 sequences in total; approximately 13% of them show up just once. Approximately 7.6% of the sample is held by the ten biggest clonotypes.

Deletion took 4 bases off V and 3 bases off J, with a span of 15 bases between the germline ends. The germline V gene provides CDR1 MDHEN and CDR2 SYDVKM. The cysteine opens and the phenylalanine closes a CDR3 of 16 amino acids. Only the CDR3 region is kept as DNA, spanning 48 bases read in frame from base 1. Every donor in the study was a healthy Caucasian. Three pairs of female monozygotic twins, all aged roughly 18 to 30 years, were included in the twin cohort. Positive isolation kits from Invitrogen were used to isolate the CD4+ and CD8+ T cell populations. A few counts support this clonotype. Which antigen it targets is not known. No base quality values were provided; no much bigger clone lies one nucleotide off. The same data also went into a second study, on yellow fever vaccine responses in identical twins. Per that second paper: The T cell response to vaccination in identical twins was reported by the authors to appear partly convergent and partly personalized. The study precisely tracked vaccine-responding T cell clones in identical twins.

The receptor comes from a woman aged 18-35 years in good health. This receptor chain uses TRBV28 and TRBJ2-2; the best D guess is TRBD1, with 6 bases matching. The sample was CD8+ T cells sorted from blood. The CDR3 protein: CASSSSVRGYTGELFF. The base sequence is TGTGCCAGCAGTTCCTCCGTCAGGGGATACACCGGGGAGCTGTTTTTT.